This TCR beta chain was sequenced in a study of T cell responses to AZD1222 COVID-19 vaccine. Study-wide results and limits: Close to half of spike-specific TCRs reportedly recognize unmutated variant regions. Clonal diversity was possibly underestimated, and white British individuals and females predominated among donors.

TCRdb's copy holds only in-frame clones and misses some; the assay was immunoSEQ multiplex PCR. The repertoire holds approximately 170,000 clones, with 88% as singletons. In regard to this clone: Its antigen is unidentified.

Here the sequenced sample was peripheral blood, taken 28 days after the second AZD1222 dose. This sequence was found in an adult who received the AZD1222 COVID-19 vaccine.

This CDR3 reads CASSQPGTGREKLFF. The CDR3 nucleotides are TGCGCCAGCAGTCAACCCGGGACAGGGCGAGAAAAACTGTTTTTT. The gene calls are TRBV23-1 and TRBJ1-4, with TRBD1 matching over 9 bases. TRBV23-1 is an open reading frame, and its role is uncertain. The V and J ends lost 2 bases and 8 bases, in that order; junction bases with no gene match: 6. The CDR3 is made up of 15 amino acids.